The entry below describes one TCR beta chain. Its antigen is unknown. Base qualities are not recorded, but no much larger clone differs from it by a single base. TCRbeta CDR3 regions were amplified from genomic DNA by means of the immunoSEQ Assay, a bias-controlled multiplex PCR. On the authors' methods: The number of nucleated cells in each sample was estimated from the amplification of reference gene primers within the assay. Sequence reads were collapsed and filtered to measure the absolute abundance of every unique TCRbeta CDR3 rearrangement. For each sample, productive Simpson clonality was calculated by taking the square root of Simpson's diversity index across productive rearrangements. TCRdb retrieved this table from immuneACCESS and kept in-frame rearrangements only. Not all clones are present; in checked studies, unresolved V genes account for under half, and no reason is known for the remainder. The D gene and trimming were derived from the DNA, and the V and J assignments and clone size from that table. This sample is represented by approximately 230,000 clones; 86% of them were singletons. The ten largest clones represent around 2% of the sample.

This entry belongs to a study of blood T cell repertoires in COVID-19 (dated by TCRdb to between 2020 and 2021). With respect to the entire study: Collaborator samples came from the United States, Italy and Spain and covered acute and convalescent phases of COVID-19. The prospective study material was composed of cDNA or gDNA derived from T cells, B-cell-depleted T cells, or PBMCs. The samples were drawn from the first 160 participants of the ongoing ImmuneRACE study and from 1,254 subjects provided by 6 global collaborators. The repertoires were released in a freely available public database meant as a resource for research on the immune response to SARS-CoV-2. Where available, HLA class I and class II types were obtained from metadata supplied by the sample provider rather than from assay-based typing. Sample metadata almost always included a de-identified subject ID, COVID-19 status, age in years and sex. Subjects who had been exposed to COVID-19, were actively infected with it, or had recovered from it provided the deeply sampled blood TCRbeta repertoires that made up the dataset. Results the study describes overall, beyond this receptor: Clinical and demographic metadata were provided uncurated, with the amount varying by source and participant.

Trimming takes 10 bases off V and 5 bases off J; junction bases not matched to a gene: 10. Sequences MNHNY (CDR1) and SVGAGI (CDR2) are obtained from the germline V gene (reference sequence). The CDR3 spans 14 residues, from the cysteine through the phenylalanine. Only CDR3 DNA is held: 42 bases, read in frame from base 1. Another Seattle source contributed samples from volunteer blood donors who had recovered from COVID-19. Each collaborating institution followed its own protocols to collect whole blood in K2EDTA tubes. For TCRbeta analysis, collaborator samples were shipped as frozen whole blood, as isolated PBMCs, or as DNA extracted from either sample type.

The sequence derives from a man aged 25-40 years who had recovered from COVID-19. The chain was built from TRBV6-6 and TRBJ1-4, with 7 junctional bases fitting TRBD1. Sequencing was done on a sample of peripheral blood. The CDR3 corresponds to CAMSPGQSNEKLFF. The DNA sequence is TGTGCCATGTCACCGGGACAGTCAAATGAAAAACTGTTTTTT.